Below, 17 T cell receptor beta chains from the same sample are listed, as sequenced in a study of T cells in Graves' hyperthyroidism and ophthalmopathy. Amplified TCR beta CDR3 regions derived from RNA transcripts. An initial round of RT-PCR targeting the TCR CDR3 relied on the HTBI primer set. TCRdb used MiXCR to reprocess the multiplex PCR reads, holding one entry per CDR3 protein. The data show approximately 210,000 distinct CDR3 sequences, roughly a sixth seen once. Sample: blood. These receptors all come from a man aged 45-65 years with Graves' hyperthyroidism.

The V and J genes are TRBV6-1 and TRBJ1-2; D is unclear. The CDR3 loop spans 13 amino acids. Trimming pared 6 bases from V and 2 bases from J, leaving 10 bases between. CDR1 and CDR2 from the germline V gene are MNHNS and SASEGT. The CDR3 DNA reads as TGTGCCAGCAGAATGGACTTGAACTATGGCTACACCTTC. Translated: CASRMDLNYGYTF.

This clonotype was seen a handful of times. V is TRBV3-1 and J is TRBJ2-5, with 8 bases lining up with TRBD1. The CDR3 sequence is 15 residues long. Germline trimming cut 5 bases from V and 4 bases from J; bases unmatched to any gene: 9. Germline-derived CDR1 and CDR2 are LGHDT and YNNKEL (reference sequence). The CDR3 loop reads CASSNNPTGGETQYF. CDR3 nucleotide sequence: TGTGCCAGCAGCAACAACCCCACAGGGGGAGAGACCCAGTACTTC.

This clonotype appeared many times. The V and J genes are TRBV28 and TRBJ1-1, with 7 bases lining up with TRBD1. The CDR3 totals 14 residues. V lost 7 bases to trimming and J lost 5 bases; unmatched junction nucleotides: 10. Germline CDR1 and CDR2: MDHEN and SYDVKM. DNA for the CDR3: TGTGCCAGCACCCATGACAGGGAGGAAACTGAAGCTTTCTTT. This translates into CASTHDREETEAFF.

This clonotype appeared a few times. The chain combines TRBV12-3 or TRBV12-4 with TRBJ1-1, with 7 positions matching TRBD1. V was pared by 5 bases and J by 5 bases, with 5 bases of the junction left unmatched. This CDR3 is 13 amino acids long. CDR3 region: CASSRSGQTEAFF. DNA of the CDR3: TGTGCCAGCAGTCGTTCGGGACAGACTGAAGCTTTCTTT.

In this sample, this clonotype turned up once. Possible read error: a much larger clone is one base away. The gene calls are TRBV6-2 or TRBV6-3 and TRBJ2-1; 8 positions agree with TRBD1. The CDR3 is 16 amino acids. The J segment lost 10 bases and the V segment lost 5 bases, leaving 16 bases of the junction unmatched. The V gene's germline CDR1 is MNHEY and CDR2 SVGEGT. Here the CDR3 reads CASSARDRSPSQEQFF. CDR3 in DNA: TGTGCCAGCAGTGCGCGGGACAGGTCACCATCACAGGAGCAGTTCTTC.

This clonotype was seen a handful of times. The chain couples TRBV19 to TRBJ2-5; 10 bases are shared with TRBD2. The CDR3 extends over 14 amino acids. In germline, CDR1 is LNHDA, CDR2 SQIVND (reference sequence). With 3 bases clipped from V and 3 bases from J, the junction kept 1 base outside the gene matches. The CDR3: CASSIGTSEETQYF. In DNA form, the CDR3 reads TGTGCCAGTAGTATCGGGACTAGCGAAGAGACCCAGTACTTC. The whole variable domain, remainder taken from reference TRBV19 and TRBJ2-5, is DGGITQSPKYLFRKEGQNVTLSCEQNLNHDAMYWYRQDPGQGLRLIYYSQIVNDFQKGDIAEGYSVSREKKESFPLTVTSAQKNPTAFYLCASSIGTSEETQYFGPGTRLLVL.

The J gene is TRBJ2-7, the V gene TRBV18, with D possibly TRBD1 on 5 matching bases. The V gene's germline CDR1 is KGHSH and CDR2 LQKENI. The CDR3 loop spans 16 amino acids. The V gene lost 3 bases and the J gene lost 2 bases, with 17 bases spanning the gap. CDR3 residues: CASSPSVVRRAYEQYF. CDR3 nucleotides: TGTGCCAGCTCACCCTCTGTTGTTCGCAGGGCCTACGAGCAGTACTTC.

The chain carries TRBV2 and TRBJ1-5; perhaps TRBD1 as D (5 bases). The CDR3 runs to 13 residues. CDR1 is SNHLY, CDR2 FYNNEI, per germline. V lost 7 bases and J 6 bases, leaving 13 bases between the germline ends. DNA for the CDR3: TGTGCCAGCAAGGACAAGGGGCTTCAGCCCCAGCATTTT. This codes for CASKDKGLQPQHF.

This clonotype was found many times. This chain connects TRBV12-3 or TRBV12-4 to TRBJ2-5, with TRBD2 matching over 9 bases. V lost 3 bases and J lost 0; bases outside the gene matches: 5. The CDR3 runs to 16 residues. The CDR3 nucleotides are TGTGCCAGCAGTTTGTGGGCTAGCGGGGACCAAGAGACCCAGTACTTC. This sequence encodes CASSLWASGDQETQYF.

V is TRBV5-1 and J is TRBJ2-2; no clear D. This CDR3 spans 16 amino acids. Trimming shortened V by 0 bases and J by 6 bases, and 15 bases separated the two germline ends. Germline loops: CDR1 SGHRS, CDR2 YFSETQ. CDR3: CASSLAGQREAGELFF. The CDR3 nucleotides read TGCGCCAGCAGCTTGGCCGGTCAAAGAGAGGCCGGGGAGCTGTTTTTT.

This clonotype appeared many times. The rearrangement joins TRBV28 to TRBJ1-5; D gene uncertain. CDR3 size: 15 residues. Germline CDR1 and CDR2: MDHEN and SYDVKM. Trimming took off 4 bases at V and 1 base at J, with 11 bases between the two ends. CDR3 nucleotides: TGTGCCAGCAGTTCCCTAGGCGGAAGCAATCAGCCCCAGCATTTT. This sequence encodes CASSSLGGSNQPQHF.

This clonotype was counted ten times or more. J is TRBJ2-7 and V is TRBV28, with 7 bases identical to TRBD1. Germline values: CDR1 MDHEN, CDR2 SYDVKM. Trimming cost V 5 bases and J 7 bases; bases outside gene matches: 11. The CDR3 extends over 14 amino acids. The CDR3 loop reads CASSPDRELGEQYF. CDR3 sequence (DNA): TGTGCCAGCAGTCCCGACAGGGAACTAGGAGAGCAGTACTTC.

This clonotype was counted only a few times. The chain has TRBV13 and TRBJ2-2; TRBD2 matches 12 bases. The CDR3 loop spans 16 amino acids. Trimming removed 4 bases from V and 7 bases from J; junction bases left unmatched: 7. Germline V gives CDR1 PRHDT, CDR2 FYEKMQ (reference sequence). The CDR3 DNA follows: TGTGCCAGCAGCTCCCTAGCGGGAGGGCTCGTCGGGGAGCTGTTTTTT. Residues: CASSSLAGGLVGELFF.

This clonotype has just a few counts. The chain has TRBV7-6 and TRBJ2-1; D gene uncertain. The CDR3 spans 12 residues. V lost 5 bases, J lost 13 bases, and 15 bases lay in between. CDR1 is SGHVS and CDR2 is FNYEAQ in the germline V gene. This chain's CDR3 is CASSQDTSRQFF. CDR3 in DNA: TGTGCCAGCAGCCAAGACACCTCTAGACAGTTCTTC.

The V gene is TRBV7-9, the J gene TRBJ2-1, with TRBD2 matching 11 bases. CDR1 is SEHNR, CDR2 FQNEAQ, per germline (reference sequence). Germline trimming cut 0 bases from V and 2 bases from J; bases unmatched to any gene: 9. The CDR3 runs to 19 residues. The CDR3: CASSLALTSGLAAYNEQFF. In DNA, the CDR3 is TGTGCCAGCAGCTTAGCGCTAACGTCGGGACTAGCGGCCTACAATGAGCAGTTCTTC.

J is TRBJ1-5 and V is TRBV12-3 or TRBV12-4; no clear D. V was trimmed by 5 bases and J by 11 bases, leaving 16 bases between them. The CDR3 loop spans 13 amino acids. CDR3 bases: TGTGCCAGCAGTCAGGACCCGGCTGGGGCCCAGCATTTT. This translates into CASSQDPAGAQHF.

This clonotype was observed a handful of times. The chain couples TRBV7-2 to TRBJ1-5, with D possibly being TRBD1 (5 bases). Looked up from germline, CDR1 is SGHTA and CDR2 is FQGNSA. The CDR3 consists of 13 residues. Between the trimmed V and J ends, which lost 3 bases and 6 bases, there was a span of 9 bases. CDR3 nucleotide sequence: TGTGCCAGCAGCTTGGGGGTAGGTCAGCCCCAGCATTTT. The encoded protein is CASSLGVGQPQHF.